A single sample gave rise to the 19 T cell receptor beta chains below, sequenced in a study of blood T cell repertoires in COVID-19. Generated by immunoSEQ multiplex PCR, the TCRdb table keeps only in-frame clones and is missing some. The sample lists about 210,000 clones; around 86% were seen once. Sequences were obtained from PBMCs or T cells enriched from blood (not recorded which). These receptors all stem from a woman between 50 and 59 years old with acute COVID-19.

V and J are TRBV30 and TRBJ2-1, with D unresolved. The ends were cut back, 0 bases at V and 6 bases at J, with 3 bases in the middle. Per germline, CDR1 GTSNPN and CDR2 SVGIG (reference sequence). CDR3 length: 11 amino acids. CDR3 residues: CAWSVLNEQFF. For the CDR3, the DNA is TGTGCCTGGAGTGTACTCAATGAGCAGTTCTTC.

The chain carries TRBV5-1 and TRBJ2-5, with D tentatively TRBD1 (6 bases). The CDR3 has 15 residues. With 4 bases removed from V and 5 bases from J, the gap between germline ends came to 18 bases. Germline V gene lookup returns CDR1 SGHRS and CDR2 YFSETQ. CDR3 nucleotides: TGCGCCAGCAGCAGGACCGGGACACAACCCGAGACCCAGTACTTC. Translation: CASSRTGTQPETQYF.

This rearrangement joins TRBV7-2 to TRBJ1-4, with 9 bases fitting TRBD1. V was pared by 6 bases and J by 4 bases, with 3 bases of the junction left unmatched. The germline V gene encodes CDR1 SGHTA and CDR2 FQGNSA. This CDR3 has 14 amino acids. CDR3 sequence: CASRKGQGNEKLFF. The CDR3 DNA reads as TGTGCCAGCAGAAAGGGACAGGGTAATGAAAAACTGTTTTTT.

This clone was counted a single time. The chain recombines TRBV28 with TRBJ2-2; 9 positions match TRBD1. This CDR3 has 16 amino acids. Germline V gene sequence: CDR1 MDHEN, CDR2 SYDVKM. With 3 bases clipped from V and 5 bases from J, the junction kept 7 bases outside the gene matches. In DNA form, the CDR3 reads TGTGCCAGCAGTTTGAGGGGACAGGGAGTGACCGGGGAGCTGTTTTTT. Translation gives CASSLRGQGVTGELFF.

The chain has TRBV19 and TRBJ2-1; 7 nucleotides line up with TRBD2. V lost 5 bases, J lost 6 bases, and 10 bases stayed unmatched. Germline CDR1 reads LNHDA; CDR2 reads SQIVND (reference sequence). The CDR3 spans 15 residues. For the CDR3, the DNA is TGTGCCAGTAGTTTCAAGCGGGAACACCCCAATGAGCAGTTCTTC. As protein: CASSFKREHPNEQFF. The variable domain in full, with the rest retrieved from reference TRBV19 and TRBJ2-1, is DGGITQSPKYLFRKEGQNVTLSCEQNLNHDAMYWYRQDPGQGLRLIYYSQIVNDFQKGDIAEGYSVSREKKESFPLTVTSAQKNPTAFYLCASSFKREHPNEQFFGPGTRLTVL.

The V call is TRBV9, the J call TRBJ1-5, with D perhaps matching TRBD1 (6 bases). CDR1 and CDR2 from the germline V gene are SGDLS and YYNGEE. The CDR3 length is 15 residues. Trimming shortened V by 2 bases and J by 0 bases, and 9 bases separated the two germline ends. This CDR3 is CASSVDSTSNQPQHF. The DNA of the CDR3 is TGTGCCAGCAGCGTGGACAGCACTAGCAATCAGCCCCAGCATTTT.

This rearrangement joins TRBV7-2 to TRBJ2-2; 11 nucleotides match TRBD2. The CDR3 sequence is 17 residues long. Trimming took 6 bases from V and 0 from J; bases not matched to a gene: 6. Per germline, CDR1 SGHTA and CDR2 FQGNSA. In DNA, the CDR3 is TGTGCCAGCAGATTGACTAGCGGGGCTTCGAACACCGGGGAGCTGTTTTTT. Translating it yields CASRLTSGASNTGELFF.

V usage is TRBV18 and J usage is TRBJ2-5; possible D gene TRBD2, 6 bases. V lost 3 bases and J lost 1, with 15 bases in between. CDR1 is KGHSH and CDR2 is LQKENI in the germline V gene. The CDR3 has 16 residues. The CDR3 here is CASSPRVLGGQETQYF. DNA of the CDR3: TGTGCCAGCTCACCGAGAGTTCTGGGGGGCCAAGAGACCCAGTACTTC.

The chain employs TRBV7-2 and TRBJ1-1, with 7 bases lining up with TRBD1. This CDR3 has 13 residues. After removal of 5 bases from V and 10 bases from J, the junction contained 10 bases not matched to a gene. CDR1 and CDR2 (germline): SGHTA, FQGNSA. CDR3 coding DNA: TGTGCCAGCAGCACCCCCCGCCCAGGGGGAGCTTTCTTT. Its translation: CASSTPRPGGAFF. Using reference TRBV7-2 and TRBJ1-1 for the parts outside the CDR3, the full variable domain is GAGVSQSPSNKVTEKGKDVELRCDPISGHTALYWYRQSLGQGLEFLIYFQGNSAPDKSGLPSDRFSAERTGGSVSTLTIQRTQQEDSAVYLCASSTPRPGGAFFGQGTRLTVV.

V and J are TRBV5-5 and TRBJ1-2; 8 bases are a match to TRBD1. V lost 3 bases and J lost 8; bases outside the gene matches: 12. The CDR3 contains 15 residues. The V gene's germline CDR1 is SGHKS and CDR2 YYEKEE (reference sequence). The CDR3 coding sequence is TGTGCCAGCAGCTCTTCCGACAGGGGAATAGAAGGCTACACCTTC. Its translation: CASSSSDRGIEGYTF. The full variable domain, completed using reference TRBV5-5 and TRBJ1-2, is DAGVTQSPTHLIKTRGQQVTLRCSPISGHKSVSWYQQVLGQGPQFIFQYYEKEERGRGNFPDRFSARQFPNYSSELNVNALLLGDSALYLCASSSSDRGIEGYTFGSGTRLTVV.

The gene calls are TRBV7-2 and TRBJ2-7; no clear D. Germline-derived CDR1 and CDR2 are SGHTA and FQGNSA. V was shortened by 1 base and J by 2 bases, with 9 bases between the two germline ends. The CDR3 has 14 residues. The DNA of the CDR3 is TGTGCCAGCAGCTTAGAAGTCTCGGCCTACGAGCAGTACTTC. This codes for CASSLEVSAYEQYF.

The V and J genes are TRBV19 and TRBJ2-2; 10 nucleotides match TRBD1. Germline V gene lookup returns CDR1 LNHDA and CDR2 SQIVND (reference sequence). CDR3 length: 15 residues. The J segment lost 4 bases and the V segment lost 7 bases, leaving 6 bases of the junction unmatched. In nucleotides, the CDR3 is TGTGCCAGTACTACGGGACAGGGGATCACCGGGGAGCTGTTTTTT. It specifies CASTTGQGITGELFF. Drawing the rest from reference TRBV19 and TRBJ2-2, the complete variable domain is DGGITQSPKYLFRKEGQNVTLSCEQNLNHDAMYWYRQDPGQGLRLIYYSQIVNDFQKGDIAEGYSVSREKKESFPLTVTSAQKNPTAFYLCASTTGQGITGELFFGEGSRLTVL.

The rearrangement links TRBV5-1 to TRBJ1-2, with 11 bases aligning to TRBD1. Trimming removed 5 bases from V and 8 bases from J; junction bases left unmatched: 8. Germline V CDR1 and CDR2: SGHRS, YFSETQ. The CDR3 spans 14 residues. CDR3 region: CASSSGQGGRGYTF. As DNA, the CDR3 is TGCGCCAGCAGTTCGGGACAGGGGGGACGGGGCTACACCTTC.

In its sample, this clone was seen a few times. The chain employs TRBV19 and TRBJ1-2; D gene uncertain. The germline V gene has CDR1 LNHDA and CDR2 SQIVND (reference sequence). The CDR3 has 14 residues. V was shortened by 1 base and J by 2 bases, with 8 bases between the two germline ends. The CDR3 here is CASSIGGRNYGYTF. For the CDR3, the DNA is TGTGCCAGTAGTATAGGCGGGCGGAACTATGGCTACACCTTC.

The gene calls are TRBV7-9 and TRBJ2-7; 8 bases are shared with TRBD1. From germline, CDR1 is SEHNR and CDR2 FQNEAQ (reference sequence). V lost 5 bases to trimming and J lost 7 bases; unmatched junction nucleotides: 19. This CDR3 has 17 residues. The DNA of the CDR3 is TGTGCCAGCAGCCCGGGACAGGCAAGTACTACCGATTGGGAGCAGTACTTC. Amino acids: CASSPGQASTTDWEQYF. Filled out from reference TRBV7-9 and TRBJ2-7, the complete variable domain reads DTGVSQNPRHKITKRGQNVTFRCDPISEHNRLYWYRQTLGQGPEFLTYFQNEAQLEKSRLLSDRFSAERPKGSFSTLEIQRTEQGDSAMYLCASSPGQASTTDWEQYFGPGTRLTVT.

The J gene is TRBJ1-1, the V gene TRBV10-3; D uncertain. V was cut by 0 bases and J by 3 bases, with 11 bases left in between. The CDR3 consists of 15 residues. From germline, CDR1 is ENHRY and CDR2 SYGVKD. This CDR3 reads CAISESRVRDTEAFF. As DNA, the CDR3 is TGTGCCATCAGTGAGTCGAGGGTCCGAGACACTGAAGCTTTCTTT.

This chain uses TRBV6-5 with TRBJ1-1; D call uncertain. The germline CDR1 and CDR2 sequences are MNHEY and SVGAGI. V lost 6 bases to trimming and J lost 1 base, with 9 bases between them. The CDR3 has 13 residues. The CDR3 DNA is TGTGCCAGCAGGAAGACATCGAACACTGAAGCTTTCTTT. Translated, it gives CASRKTSNTEAFF.

The J gene is TRBJ1-2, the V gene TRBV11-2, with 7 bases lining up with TRBD1. The germline V gene has CDR1 SGHAT and CDR2 FQNNGV. The CDR3 consists of 13 residues. The V and J ends lost 1 base and 12 bases, in that order; junction bases with no gene match: 8. The CDR3 DNA sequence: TGTGCCAGCAGCTTAGGACAGGGCTGGGCTAACACCTTC. Its protein product is CASSLGQGWANTF.

V and J are TRBV5-1 and TRBJ2-1; a weak D match, TRBD1 (5 bases). This CDR3 contains 16 residues. The V and J ends lost 0 bases and 3 bases respectively, with 13 bases between them. The germline CDR1 and CDR2 sequences are SGHRS and YFSETQ. CDR3 coding DNA: TGCGCCAGCAGCTTGGCCAGGGCAAAGGGCTACAATGAGCAGTTCTTC. Its translation is CASSLARAKGYNEQFF.